These T cell receptor beta chains were read from a single sample in a study of T-cell memory formation after mild COVID-19. TCRdb fed the 5' RACE reads into MiXCR, producing one record per CDR3 protein. The sample shows roughly 380,000 distinct CDR3 sequences, 25% to 30% of them seen only once. The sequenced sample was PBMCs or a T cell subset sorted from them (not recorded which). The receptors derive from an adult woman who had mild COVID-19 (a few samples of this study predate the infection). Cell type and time point are not known. Both conserved end residues are part of each CDR3. The D gene is left open where the match is weak. Some rows mark clone size as missing; the rest say once, few, many or name a class of expanded clone.

CDR3aa: CASRWDSTLYEQYF
CDR3nt: TGCGCCAGCAGGTGGGACAGTACACTTTACGAGCAGTACTTC
j_gene: TRBJ2-7
len: 14
d_gene: TRBD1
v_gene: TRBV5-1
abundance: NA

CDR3aa: CASSLSGTVRTDTQYF
CDR3nt: TGCGCCAGCAGCTTGTCCGGGACAGTGCGCACAGATACGCAGTATTTT
j_gene: TRBJ2-3
len: 16
d_gene: TRBD1
v_gene: TRBV5-1
abundance: many

CDR3aa: CSAMTSPPTGEQFF
CDR3nt: TGCAGTGCTATGACTAGCCCCCCTACGGGTGAGCAGTTCTTC
j_gene: TRBJ2-1
len: 14
d_gene: TRBD2
v_gene: TRBV20-1
abundance: few

CDR3aa: CASRMNRGREQYF
CDR3nt: TGTGCCAGCAGGATGAACAGGGGGCGAGAGCAGTACTTC
j_gene: TRBJ2-7
len: 13
d_gene: TRBD1
v_gene: TRBV12-3/TRBV12-4
abundance: once

CDR3aa: CASSLGPTQETQYF
CDR3nt: TGTGCCAGCAGTTTAGGGCCTACACAAGAGACCCAGTACTTC
j_gene: TRBJ2-5
len: 14
d_gene: NA
v_gene: TRBV12-3/TRBV12-4
abundance: NA

CDR3aa: CASSDYRLGGGTEAFF
CDR3nt: TGTGCCAGCAGTGATTATCGGCTGGGCGGCGGGACTGAAGCTTTCTTT
j_gene: TRBJ1-1
len: 16
d_gene: NA
v_gene: TRBV2
abundance: NA

CDR3aa: CATSDPDKVGTEAFF
CDR3nt: TGTGCCACCAGTGATCCTGACAAAGTCGGCACTGAAGCTTTCTTT
j_gene: TRBJ1-1
len: 15
d_gene: NA
v_gene: TRBV24-1
abundance: NA

CDR3aa: CASSLSRTSGGLNEQFF
CDR3nt: TGTGCCAGCAGCTTGTCCCGGACTAGCGGGGGGCTCAATGAGCAGTTCTTC
j_gene: TRBJ2-1
len: 17
d_gene: TRBD2
v_gene: TRBV5-4
abundance: NA

CDR3aa: CSARDLGGNQPQHF
CDR3nt: TGCAGTGCTAGAGATCTGGGTGGAAATCAGCCCCAGCATTTT
j_gene: TRBJ1-5
len: 14
d_gene: NA
v_gene: TRBV20-1
abundance: few

CDR3aa: CATGDPGQVIHEQYF
CDR3nt: TGTGCCACCGGGGACCCGGGACAGGTTATCCACGAGCAGTACTTC
j_gene: TRBJ2-7
len: 15
d_gene: TRBD1
v_gene: TRBV19
abundance: NA

CDR3aa: CASSLVAGGRSNSPLHF
CDR3nt: TGTGCCAGCAGCTTAGTGGCAGGGGGCCGTAGTAATTCACCCCTCCACTTT
j_gene: TRBJ1-6
len: 17
d_gene: TRBD1
v_gene: TRBV7-6
abundance: once

CDR3aa: CASSPVTGVGPQPQHF
CDR3nt: TGTGCCAGCAGTCCCGTAACAGGGGTAGGCCCTCAGCCCCAGCATTTT
j_gene: TRBJ1-5
len: 16
d_gene: TRBD1
v_gene: TRBV28
abundance: NA

CDR3aa: CASRSAGGGSRETQYF
CDR3nt: TGTGCCAGCAGGTCAGCCGGGGGCGGTTCTCGAGAGACCCAGTACTTC
j_gene: TRBJ2-5
len: 16
d_gene: NA
v_gene: TRBV6-5
abundance: NA

CDR3aa: CASSIYGRTGELFF
CDR3nt: TGTGCCAGCAGCATATACGGGCGGACCGGGGAGCTGTTTTTT
j_gene: TRBJ2-2
len: 14
d_gene: NA
v_gene: TRBV9
abundance: NA

CDR3aa: CASSGGGAAEAFF
CDR3nt: TGCGCCAGCAGCGGTGGGGGGGCTGCTGAAGCTTTCTTT
j_gene: TRBJ1-1
len: 13
d_gene: NA
v_gene: TRBV5-1
abundance: NA

CDR3aa: CASIPRRGRFYEQFF
CDR3nt: TGTGCCAGCATCCCGAGGCGGGGTCGTTTCTATGAGCAGTTCTTC
j_gene: TRBJ2-1
len: 15
d_gene: NA
v_gene: TRBV12-3/TRBV12-4
abundance: NA

CDR3aa: CASSYRDTDTGELFF
CDR3nt: TGCGCCAGCAGCTACAGGGACACCGACACCGGGGAGCTGTTTTTT
j_gene: TRBJ2-2
len: 15
d_gene: NA
v_gene: TRBV5-1
abundance: few

CDR3aa: CASIRSQGARETQYF
CDR3nt: TGTGCCAGCATTCGCTCGCAGGGGGCGCGGGAGACCCAGTACTTC
j_gene: TRBJ2-5
len: 15
d_gene: TRBD1
v_gene: TRBV6-1
abundance: NA

CDR3aa: CASSLALGKEKLFF
CDR3nt: TGCGCCAGCAGCTTGGCCCTGGGAAAGGAAAAACTGTTTTTT
j_gene: TRBJ1-4
len: 14
d_gene: NA
v_gene: TRBV5-1
abundance: NA

CDR3aa: CASRPGLAGPNEQFF
CDR3nt: TGCGCCAGCAGGCCGGGACTAGCGGGGCCTAATGAGCAGTTCTTC
j_gene: TRBJ2-1
len: 15
d_gene: TRBD2
v_gene: TRBV23-1
abundance: NA

CDR3aa: CASSPPLAGDGNEQFF
CDR3nt: TGTGCCAGCAGCCCCCCACTAGCGGGAGACGGAAATGAGCAGTTCTTC
j_gene: TRBJ2-1
len: 16
d_gene: TRBD2
v_gene: TRBV7-9
abundance: NA

CDR3aa: CASNKPGGIEQYF
CDR3nt: TGTGCCAGCAACAAACCAGGGGGCATCGAGCAGTACTTC
j_gene: TRBJ2-7
len: 13
d_gene: NA
v_gene: TRBV21-1
abundance: NA

CDR3aa: CSARDFPLGNEQFF
CDR3nt: TGCAGTGCTAGAGACTTCCCCTTAGGCAATGAGCAGTTCTTC
j_gene: TRBJ2-1
len: 14
d_gene: NA
v_gene: TRBV20-1
abundance: NA

CDR3aa: CASSIHQGTEAFF
CDR3nt: TGCGCCAGCAGCATTCATCAGGGCACTGAAGCTTTCTTT
j_gene: TRBJ1-1
len: 13
d_gene: NA
v_gene: TRBV5-1
abundance: few

CDR3aa: CASSWGRQGDSPLHF
CDR3nt: TGCGCCAGCAGCTGGGGTCGACAGGGCGATTCACCCCTCCACTTT
j_gene: TRBJ1-6
len: 15
d_gene: TRBD1
v_gene: TRBV5-1
abundance: NA

CDR3aa: CASSQGQQGITETQYF
CDR3nt: TGCGCCAGCAGCCAAGGGCAACAGGGGATAACCGAGACCCAGTACTTC
j_gene: TRBJ2-5
len: 16
d_gene: TRBD1
v_gene: TRBV4-3
abundance: NA

CDR3aa: CASSLLPAAAGDTQYF
CDR3nt: TGTGCCAGTTCTCTCCTTCCAGCGGCAGCAGGAGATACGCAGTATTTT
j_gene: TRBJ2-3
len: 16
d_gene: NA
v_gene: TRBV19
abundance: NA

CDR3aa: CAWCTAKDPSTDTQYF
CDR3nt: TGTGCCTGGTGTACGGCTAAGGACCCTAGCACAGATACGCAGTATTTT
j_gene: TRBJ2-3
len: 16
d_gene: NA
v_gene: TRBV30
abundance: NA

CDR3aa: CASSPGPGREWSTDTQYF
CDR3nt: TGCGCCAGCAGCCCAGGGCCGGGACGGGAGTGGAGCACAGATACGCAGTATTTT
j_gene: TRBJ2-3
len: 18
d_gene: NA
v_gene: TRBV4-3
abundance: few

CDR3aa: CASSLPDALDSQQFF
CDR3nt: TGTGCCAGCAGTCTGCCCGATGCTCTAGATTCCCAGCAGTTCTTC
j_gene: TRBJ2-1
len: 15
d_gene: NA
v_gene: TRBV28
abundance: NA

CDR3aa: CASSQYGQGNTEAFF
CDR3nt: TGTGCCAGCAGTCAATACGGACAGGGGAACACTGAAGCTTTCTTT
j_gene: TRBJ1-1
len: 15
d_gene: TRBD1
v_gene: TRBV12-3/TRBV12-4
abundance: few

CDR3aa: CSARDPQGRTYEQYF
CDR3nt: TGCAGTGCTAGAGATCCGCAGGGTAGGACGTACGAGCAGTACTTC
j_gene: TRBJ2-7
len: 15
d_gene: NA
v_gene: TRBV20-1
abundance: NA

CDR3aa: CASSQSQGIGETQYF
CDR3nt: TGCGCCAGCAGCCAATCACAGGGGATAGGGGAGACCCAGTACTTC
j_gene: TRBJ2-5
len: 15
d_gene: TRBD1
v_gene: TRBV4-1
abundance: few

CDR3aa: CASSLSRDTSVKGQGKTQYF
CDR3nt: TGTGCCAGCAGCTTAAGCCGGGACACCTCGGTAAAGGGGCAAGGGAAGACCCAGTACTTC
j_gene: TRBJ2-5
len: 20
d_gene: NA
v_gene: TRBV7-2
abundance: NA

CDR3aa: CASSLDGTGSTQYF
CDR3nt: TGCGCCAGCAGCTTGGATGGGACAGGGAGTACGCAGTATTTT
j_gene: TRBJ2-3
len: 14
d_gene: TRBD1
v_gene: TRBV5-1
abundance: many

CDR3aa: CASRHRGDYGYTF
CDR3nt: TGTGCCAGCAGACACAGGGGGGACTATGGCTACACCTTC
j_gene: TRBJ1-2
len: 13
d_gene: TRBD1
v_gene: TRBV27
abundance: NA

CDR3aa: CSARVGNTEAFF
CDR3nt: TGCAGTGCCCGGGTTGGGAACACTGAAGCTTTCTTT
j_gene: TRBJ1-1
len: 12
d_gene: NA
v_gene: TRBV29-1
abundance: NA

CDR3aa: CASASTGGDPNQPQHF
CDR3nt: TGTGCCTCCGCCTCGACAGGGGGCGACCCCAATCAGCCCCAGCATTTT
j_gene: TRBJ1-5
len: 16
d_gene: TRBD1
v_gene: TRBV12-3/TRBV12-4
abundance: few

CDR3aa: CASSPLHAGGSLEQYF
CDR3nt: TGTGCCAGCAGTCCCCTTCACGCAGGAGGGTCCCTCGAGCAGTACTTC
j_gene: TRBJ2-7
len: 16
d_gene: NA
v_gene: TRBV27
abundance: few